This TCR beta chain emerged from a study of technical replicates of blood from several donors. Sequenced by immunoSEQ multiplex PCR; TCRdb stores in-frame clones only, minus some. The data hold 84,000 or so clones, with roughly 94% observed a single time. The CDR3 is 13 residues long. The V gene lost 2 bases and the J gene lost 5 bases, with 6 bases spanning the gap. CDR1 and CDR2 (germline): MDHEN, SYDVKM. Sequences were obtained from T cells isolated from PBMCs. The TCR comes from a human donor in good health. V is TRBV28 and J is TRBJ1-4; D unclear. CDR3 bases: TGTGCCAGCAGTTTAGCCAGAAATGAAAAACTGTTTTTT. Translated: CASSLARNEKLFF.